The 22 T cell receptor beta chains reported below all come from one sample, sequenced in a study of CD8+CD57+ T cells in acquired aplastic anemia. CDR3 and TCR beta VDJ profiling relied on a genomic DNA template. One entry per CDR3 protein results from TCRdb running MiXCR on the reads. The sample has roughly 200,000 distinct CDR3 sequences; approximately 57% are singletons. The specimen was sorted CD4+, CD8+, or CD8+CD57+ T cells (not recorded which) from PBMCs. The receptors come from a human donor in good health.

This clonotype was detected ten times or more. The rearrangement uses TRBV12-3 or TRBV12-4 and TRBJ2-7, with D perhaps TRBD2 (7 bases). This CDR3 spans 13 amino acids. The V and J ends lost 8 bases and 3 bases respectively, with 14 bases between them. The CDR3, as DNA: TGTGCCAGCCTGGGGGGGGCCCACTACGAGCAGTACTTC. Translating it yields CASLGGAHYEQYF.

This clonotype was seen a handful of times. V gene TRBV7-9 combines with J gene TRBJ2-7, with D perhaps TRBD1 (5 bases). This CDR3 has 16 amino acids. Trimming shortened V by 4 bases and J by 2 bases, and 18 bases separated the two germline ends. The germline V gene has CDR1 SEHNR and CDR2 FQNEAQ (reference sequence). The CDR3 here is CASSSEGDLRPYEQYF. As DNA, the CDR3 is TGTGCCAGCAGCTCTGAAGGGGATTTGAGGCCCTACGAGCAGTACTTC.

The CDR3 bases are TGTGCCAGCAGCCGCAGACAGGGGACGTACAATGAGCAGTTCTTC. It translates to CASSRRQGTYNEQFF. The chain combines TRBV7-3 with TRBJ2-7; 8 nucleotides align to TRBD1. The DNA end is more similar to TRBJ2-1, so the J call may be wrong. CDR1 and CDR2 from the germline V gene are SGHTA and FQGTGA. The CDR3 is 15 residues long.

The V and J genes are TRBV15 and TRBJ2-1, with 10 bases fitting TRBD1. The germline V gene encodes CDR1 LNHNV and CDR2 YYDKDF (reference sequence). J lost 8 bases, V lost 5 bases, and 3 bases had no gene match. This CDR3 is 13 amino acids long. CDR3 residues: CATSGTGAYEQFF. The CDR3, as DNA: TGTGCCACCAGCGGGACAGGGGCATATGAGCAGTTCTTC.

The rearrangement links TRBV5-6 to TRBJ2-7; D not certain. Trimming stripped 0 bases from V and 5 bases from J, with 15 bases between. Looked up from germline, CDR1 is SGHDT and CDR2 is YYEEEE. The CDR3 contains 15 residues. The CDR3 nucleotides read TGTGCCAGCAGCTTGGGGCATCTCCAAAGAAACGAGCAGTACTTC. Protein sequence: CASSLGHLQRNEQYF.

This clonotype was recorded at least ten times. The chain carries TRBV5-1 and TRBJ2-7; 9 bases agree with TRBD2. Trimming at V came to 6 bases and at J to 0 bases, leaving 1 base not matched to a gene. Germline CDR1 SGHRS, CDR2 YFSETQ. The CDR3 has 13 residues. CDR3 DNA: TGCGCCAGCACTAGCGGGGACTCCTACGAGCAGTACTTC. Translated: CASTSGDSYEQYF. The full variable domain, its missing parts supplied by reference TRBV5-1 and TRBJ2-7, is KAGVTQTPRYLIKTRGQQVTLSCSPISGHRSVSWYQQTPGQGLQFLFEYFSETQRNKGNFPGRFSGRQFSNSRSEMNVSTLELGDSALYLCASTSGDSYEQYFGPGTRLTVT.

This clonotype was detected ten times or more. V usage is TRBV7-9 and J usage is TRBJ2-3; D remains unclear. The CDR3 sequence is 11 residues long. V lost 5 bases and J lost 6, with 6 bases in between. The germline V gene encodes CDR1 SEHNR and CDR2 FQNEAQ (reference sequence). The DNA for the CDR3 is TGTGCCAGCAGCGCCGGGGATACGCAGTATTTT. Encoded protein: CASSAGDTQYF.

This clonotype was detected many times. The V call is TRBV7-9, the J call TRBJ2-3; 12 nucleotides line up with TRBD2. The germline gives CDR1 SEHNR, CDR2 FQNEAQ (reference sequence). The CDR3 is 15 residues long. V lost 5 bases, J lost 4 bases, and 4 bases stayed unmatched. CDR3 sequence reads: CASSPRTSGADTQYF. The CDR3 DNA is TGTGCCAGCAGCCCAAGGACTAGCGGGGCAGATACGCAGTATTTT.

The chain recombines TRBV5-1 with TRBJ2-7, with TRBD2 matching 9 bases. CDR3 size: 14 residues. CDR1 is SGHRS, CDR2 YFSETQ, per germline. J lost 1 base, V lost 3 bases, and 2 bases had no gene match. The CDR3 is CASSWAGGSYEQYF. The CDR3 region has the DNA TGCGCCAGCAGCTGGGCGGGGGGGTCCTACGAGCAGTACTTC.

This clonotype was found many times. The gene calls are TRBV27 and TRBJ2-2; D not certain. Germline V gene lookup returns CDR1 MNHEY and CDR2 SMNVEV (reference sequence). The V and J ends lost 3 bases and 7 bases respectively, with 3 bases between them. The CDR3 has 11 residues. The CDR3 loop reads CASSFDGELFF. The CDR3 DNA reads TGTGCCAGCAGTTTCGACGGGGAGCTGTTTTTT.

The chain links TRBV5-5 to TRBJ2-7, with D perhaps TRBD1 or TRBD2 (6 bases each). V lost 4 bases to trimming and J lost 3 bases, with 17 bases between them. The germline gives CDR1 SGHKS, CDR2 YYEKEE (reference sequence). The CDR3 consists of 15 residues. Written as DNA, the CDR3 is TGTGCCAGCAGCGGGGGGCCTGGGATGAGCTACGAGCAGTACTTC. Translating gives CASSGGPGMSYEQYF.

This clonotype was observed many times. The V and J genes are TRBV24-1 and TRBJ1-3; no reliable D call. The germline V and J ends were trimmed by 4 bases and 2 bases, with 11 bases remaining between them. The CDR3 is made up of 15 amino acids. CDR1 and CDR2 (germline): KGHDR, SFDVKD. CDR3: CATSDKDTPGNTIYF. The CDR3 DNA reads TGTGCCACCAGTGACAAAGACACCCCTGGAAACACCATATATTTT.

V and J are TRBV12-3 or TRBV12-4 and TRBJ1-6; unclear D gene. V was trimmed by 7 bases and J by 10 bases, leaving 14 bases between them. CDR3 length: 13 amino acids. As DNA, the CDR3 is TGTGCCAGCATGGGCCCGCCTATATCACCCCTCCACTTT. It codes for CASMGPPISPLHF.

The CDR3 spells CATSRAQTSPNEQFF. In DNA form, the CDR3 reads TGTGCCACCAGCAGAGCGCAGACTAGCCCAAATGAGCAGTTCTTC. This chain links TRBV15 with TRBJ2-1; 7 nucleotides agree with TRBD2. CDR1 LNHNV and CDR2 YYDKDF come from the germline V gene (reference sequence). The CDR3 runs to 15 residues. V was clipped by 1 base and J by 7 bases; unmatched bases: 7.

The genes are TRBV19 and TRBJ1-4, with D possibly TRBD1 on 5 matching bases. Germline values: CDR1 LNHDA, CDR2 SQIVND (reference sequence). The CDR3 is 15 residues long. V gave up 5 bases and J gave up 8 bases, with 18 bases separating them. The CDR3 DNA reads as TGTGCCAGTAGTGTAGGCGCGGGGGTAGGCGAAAAACTGTTTTTT. Translated: CASSVGAGVGEKLFF.

This clonotype was seen many times. The gene calls are TRBV4-1 and TRBJ2-1; the D gene is possibly TRBD2 (6 bases). Germline V gives CDR1 MGHRA, CDR2 YSYEKL. V was cut by 5 bases and J by 5 bases, with 16 bases left in between. This CDR3 has 15 residues. CDR3: CASSFGLGLNNEQFF. CDR3 nucleotides: TGCGCCAGCAGCTTCGGCCTGGGACTGAACAATGAGCAGTTCTTC.

The rearrangement uses TRBV24-1 and TRBJ2-6; a weak D match, TRBD2 (6 bases). This CDR3 has 20 amino acids. Trimming cost V 5 bases and J 2 bases, with 24 bases left between them. The germline gives CDR1 KGHDR, CDR2 SFDVKD. The CDR3 sequence: CATSVIPGGPPDTGANVLTF. The CDR3, as DNA: TGTGCCACCAGTGTAATCCCCGGGGGTCCCCCTGACACTGGGGCCAACGTCCTGACTTTC.

Worth noting for this clonotype: Mismatch with germline at one junction end may stem from a read error. This sequence joins TRBV10-3 and TRBJ1-2; D unclear. This CDR3 contains 14 residues. Germline V gives CDR1 ENHRY, CDR2 SYGVKD. The CDR3 loop is CAISESRTDYGYTF. DNA of the CDR3: TGTGCCATCAGTGAGTCGCGGACGGACTATGGTTACACCTTC.

The CDR3 DNA reads as TGTGCCAGCAGTGAAACTAGGACCGAAAAACTGTTTTTT. It codes for CASSETRTEKLFF. The gene calls are TRBV2 and TRBJ1-4; no reliable D call. With 2 bases removed from V and 8 bases from J, the gap between germline ends came to 9 bases. Germline assignment: CDR1 SNHLY and CDR2 FYNNEI. The CDR3 is 13 residues long.

This clonotype was counted ten times or more. The rearrangement uses TRBV5-5 and TRBJ2-7; D unresolved. CDR1 is SGHKS, CDR2 YYEKEE, per germline (reference sequence). The germline V and J ends were trimmed by 2 bases and 1 base, with 10 bases remaining between them. The CDR3 spans 14 residues. This chain's CDR3 is CASSLVLGSYEQYF. CDR3 coding DNA: TGTGCCAGCAGCTTAGTCTTGGGGTCCTACGAGCAGTACTTC.

This clonotype was detected only once. The chain joins TRBV10-2 to TRBJ2-5; D not resolved. V lost 2 bases to trimming and J lost 5 bases, with 15 bases between them. Germline V gives CDR1 WSHSY, CDR2 SAAADI. The CDR3 has 15 residues. Here the CDR3 reads CASSEHSLVHETQYF. The CDR3 DNA follows: TGCGCCAGCAGTGAGCATAGCCTAGTGCATGAGACCCAGTACTTC.

This clonotype came up once. The chain uses TRBV15 and TRBJ2-2; no firm D call. The V and J ends lost 5 bases and 5 bases respectively, with 18 bases between them. Germline V gene lookup returns CDR1 LNHNV and CDR2 YYDKDF (reference sequence). The CDR3 has 16 residues. In DNA form, the CDR3 reads TGTGCCACCAGCCCCCGTGGCAGCTTGTATACCGGGGAGCTGTTTTTT. Protein product: CATSPRGSLYTGELFF.